A few counts support the clone carrying this T cell receptor beta chain. This record comes from a study of blood T cells in healthy people across ages. A J-beta primer mix and a sample-barcoded 5' primer were used in a second PCR of roughly 7 to 12 cycles. TCRdb redid the calling of the 5' RACE reads with MiXCR, one entry per CDR3 protein. This table holds some 1.8 million distinct CDR3 sequences, 39% found once. V lost 8 bases and J lost 3, with 16 bases in between. CDR3 size: 14 residues. This TCR was recovered from a human donor in good health. This chain links TRBV12-3 or TRBV12-4 with TRBJ1-1; D not resolved. Sequenced input: blood. The CDR3 loop reads CASRAAGRYTEAFF. In nucleotides, the CDR3 is TGTGCCAGCCGGGCCGCCGGCAGGTACACTGAAGCTTTCTTT.